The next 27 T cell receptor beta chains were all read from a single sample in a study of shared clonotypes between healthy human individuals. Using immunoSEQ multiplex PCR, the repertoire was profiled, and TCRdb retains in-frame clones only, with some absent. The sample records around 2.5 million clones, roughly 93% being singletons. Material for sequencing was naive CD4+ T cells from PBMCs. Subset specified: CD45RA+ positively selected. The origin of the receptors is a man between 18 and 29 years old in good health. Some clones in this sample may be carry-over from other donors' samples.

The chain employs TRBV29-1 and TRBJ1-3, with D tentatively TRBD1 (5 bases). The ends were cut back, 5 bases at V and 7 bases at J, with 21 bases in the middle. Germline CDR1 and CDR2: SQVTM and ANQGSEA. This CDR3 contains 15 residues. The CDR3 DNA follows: TGCAGCGTTTTGGGTATTCTGGGGCCCGGCAACACCATATATTTT. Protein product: CSVLGILGPGNTIYF.

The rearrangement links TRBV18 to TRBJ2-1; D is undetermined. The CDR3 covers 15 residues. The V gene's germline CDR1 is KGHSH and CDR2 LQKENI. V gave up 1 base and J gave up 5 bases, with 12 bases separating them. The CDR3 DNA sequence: TGTGCCAGCTCACCACTCGCCGATTTAAACAATGAGCAGTTCTTC. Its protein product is CASSPLADLNNEQFF.

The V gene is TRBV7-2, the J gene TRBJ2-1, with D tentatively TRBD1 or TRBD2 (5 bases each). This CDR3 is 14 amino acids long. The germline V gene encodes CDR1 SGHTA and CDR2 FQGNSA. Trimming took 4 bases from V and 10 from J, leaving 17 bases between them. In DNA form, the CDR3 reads TGTGCCAGCAGCTCATATCACCAGGGAGACGAGCAGTTCTTC. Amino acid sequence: CASSSYHQGDEQFF.

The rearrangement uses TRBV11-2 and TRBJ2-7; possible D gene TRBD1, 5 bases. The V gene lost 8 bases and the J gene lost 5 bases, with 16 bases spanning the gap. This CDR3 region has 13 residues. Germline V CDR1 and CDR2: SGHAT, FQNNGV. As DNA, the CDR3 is TGTGCCAGCTCCCGGCAGGGATCCAACGAGCAGTACTTC. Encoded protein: CASSRQGSNEQYF.

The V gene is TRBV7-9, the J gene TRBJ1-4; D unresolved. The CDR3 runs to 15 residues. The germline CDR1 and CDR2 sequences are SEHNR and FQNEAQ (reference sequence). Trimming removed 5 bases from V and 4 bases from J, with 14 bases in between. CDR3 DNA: TGTGCCAGCAGCCCAACCGGGCGGGATAATGAAAAACTGTTTTTT. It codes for CASSPTGRDNEKLFF. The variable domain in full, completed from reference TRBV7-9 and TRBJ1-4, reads DTGVSQNPRHKITKRGQNVTFRCDPISEHNRLYWYRQTLGQGPEFLTYFQNEAQLEKSRLLSDRFSAERPKGSFSTLEIQRTEQGDSAMYLCASSPTGRDNEKLFFGSGTQLSVL.

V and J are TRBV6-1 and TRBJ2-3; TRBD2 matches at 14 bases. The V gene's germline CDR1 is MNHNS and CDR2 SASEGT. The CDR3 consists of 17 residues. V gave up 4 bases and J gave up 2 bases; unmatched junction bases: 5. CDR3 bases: TGTGCCAGCAGTGCCACGGGACTAGCGGGGGACACAGATACGCAGTATTTT. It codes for CASSATGLAGDTDTQYF.

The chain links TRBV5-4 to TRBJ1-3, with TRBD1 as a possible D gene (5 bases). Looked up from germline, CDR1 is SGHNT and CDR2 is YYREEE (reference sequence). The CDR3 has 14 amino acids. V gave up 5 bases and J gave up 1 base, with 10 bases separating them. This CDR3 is CASRNQGSGNTIYF. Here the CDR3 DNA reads TGTGCCAGCAGAAATCAGGGATCTGGAAACACCATATATTTT.

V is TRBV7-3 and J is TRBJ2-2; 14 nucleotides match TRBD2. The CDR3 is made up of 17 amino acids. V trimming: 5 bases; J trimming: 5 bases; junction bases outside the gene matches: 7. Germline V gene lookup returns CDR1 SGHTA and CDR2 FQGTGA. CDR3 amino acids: CASSPDRTSGRTGELFF. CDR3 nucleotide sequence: TGTGCCAGCAGCCCCGACCGGACTAGCGGGAGGACCGGGGAGCTGTTTTTT.

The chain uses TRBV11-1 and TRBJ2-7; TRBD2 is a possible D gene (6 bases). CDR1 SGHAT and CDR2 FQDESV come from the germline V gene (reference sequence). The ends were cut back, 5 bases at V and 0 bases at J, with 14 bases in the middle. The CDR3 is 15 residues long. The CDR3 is CASSIQTTSSYEQYF. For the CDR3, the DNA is TGTGCCAGCAGCATACAGACGACTAGCTCCTACGAGCAGTACTTC.

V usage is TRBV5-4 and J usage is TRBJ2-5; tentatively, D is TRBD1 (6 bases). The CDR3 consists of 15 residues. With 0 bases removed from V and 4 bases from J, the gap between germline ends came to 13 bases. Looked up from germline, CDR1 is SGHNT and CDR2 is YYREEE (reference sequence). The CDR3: CASSLGTASRETQYF. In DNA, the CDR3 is TGTGCCAGCAGCTTGGGGACAGCCTCAAGAGAGACCCAGTACTTC. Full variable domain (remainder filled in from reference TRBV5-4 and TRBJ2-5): ETGVTQSPTHLIKTRGQQVTLRCSSQSGHNTVSWYQQALGQGPQFIFQYYREEENGRGNFPPRFSGLQFPNYSSELNVNALELDDSALYLCASSLGTASRETQYFGPGTRLLVL.

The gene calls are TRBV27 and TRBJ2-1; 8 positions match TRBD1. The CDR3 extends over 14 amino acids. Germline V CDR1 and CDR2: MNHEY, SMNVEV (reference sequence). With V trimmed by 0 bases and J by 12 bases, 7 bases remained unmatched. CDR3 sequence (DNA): TGTGCCAGCAGTTTATCAAGACAGGGGAAGGGGCAGTTCTTC. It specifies CASSLSRQGKGQFF.

The CDR3 coding sequence is TGTGCCAGCAGGGGATCGGGACTACTCTCCTACGAGCAGTACTTC. It codes for CASRGSGLLSYEQYF. The chain uses TRBV28 and TRBJ2-7, with 7 bases lining up with TRBD2. Germline V gene data show CDR1 as MDHEN and CDR2 as SYDVKM. CDR3 length: 15 residues. With V trimmed by 6 bases and J by 0 bases, 8 bases remained unmatched.

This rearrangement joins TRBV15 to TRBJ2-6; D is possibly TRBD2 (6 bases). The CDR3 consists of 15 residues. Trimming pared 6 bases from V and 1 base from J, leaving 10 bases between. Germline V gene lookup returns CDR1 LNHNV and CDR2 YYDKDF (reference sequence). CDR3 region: CATRTRGSGANVLTF. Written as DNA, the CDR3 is TGTGCCACCAGGACGCGGGGATCTGGGGCCAACGTCCTGACTTTC. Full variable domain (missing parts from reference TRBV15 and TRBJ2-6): DAMVIQNPRYQVTQFGKPVTLSCSQTLNHNVMYWYQQKSSQAPKLLFHYYDKDFNNEADTPDNFQSRRPNTSFCFLDIRSPGLGDTAMYLCATRTRGSGANVLTFGAGSRLTVL.

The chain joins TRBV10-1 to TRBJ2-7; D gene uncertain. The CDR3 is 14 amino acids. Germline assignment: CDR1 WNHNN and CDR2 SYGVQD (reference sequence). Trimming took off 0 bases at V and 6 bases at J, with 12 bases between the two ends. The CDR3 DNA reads TGCGCCAGCAGTGAGTCCCGGGTTAGTACCGAGCAGTACTTC. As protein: CASSESRVSTEQYF.

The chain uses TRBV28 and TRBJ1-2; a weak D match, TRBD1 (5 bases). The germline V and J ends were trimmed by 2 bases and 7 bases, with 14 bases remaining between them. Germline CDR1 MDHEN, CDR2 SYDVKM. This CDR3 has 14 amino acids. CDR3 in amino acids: CASSLAQGVPGYTF. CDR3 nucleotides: TGTGCCAGCAGTTTAGCCCAGGGTGTCCCTGGCTACACCTTC.

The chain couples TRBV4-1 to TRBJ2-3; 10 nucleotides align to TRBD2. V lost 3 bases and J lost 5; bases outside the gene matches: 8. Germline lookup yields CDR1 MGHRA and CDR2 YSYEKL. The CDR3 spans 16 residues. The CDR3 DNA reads TGCGCCAGCAGCCAGATATTTGTAGCGGGAGGAGATACGCAGTATTTT. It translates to CASSQIFVAGGDTQYF.

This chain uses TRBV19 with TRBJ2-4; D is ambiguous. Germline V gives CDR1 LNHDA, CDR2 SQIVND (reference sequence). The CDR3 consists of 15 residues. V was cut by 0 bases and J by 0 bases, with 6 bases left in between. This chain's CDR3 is CASSIDRLAKNIQYF. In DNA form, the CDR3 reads TGTGCCAGTAGTATAGACAGACTAGCCAAAAACATTCAGTACTTC.

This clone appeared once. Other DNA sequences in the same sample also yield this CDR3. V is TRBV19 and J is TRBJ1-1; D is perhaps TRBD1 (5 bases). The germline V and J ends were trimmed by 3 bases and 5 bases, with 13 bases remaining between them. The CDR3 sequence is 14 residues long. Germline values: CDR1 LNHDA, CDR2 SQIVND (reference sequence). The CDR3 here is CASSMGQGGTEAFF. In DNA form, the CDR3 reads TGTGCCAGTAGTATGGGTCAGGGAGGGACTGAAGCTTTCTTT.

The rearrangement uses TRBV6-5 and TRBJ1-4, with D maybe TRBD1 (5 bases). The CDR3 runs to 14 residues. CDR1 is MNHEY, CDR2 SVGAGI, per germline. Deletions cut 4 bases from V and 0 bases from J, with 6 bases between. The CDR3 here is CASSLTATNEKLFF. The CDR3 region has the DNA TGTGCCAGCAGTTTGACAGCAACTAATGAAAAACTGTTTTTT.

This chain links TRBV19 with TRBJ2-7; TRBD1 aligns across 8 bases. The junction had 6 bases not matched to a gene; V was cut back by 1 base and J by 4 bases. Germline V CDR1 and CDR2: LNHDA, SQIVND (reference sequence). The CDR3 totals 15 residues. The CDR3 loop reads CASSIVGQGDYEQYF. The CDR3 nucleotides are TGTGCCAGTAGTATAGTAGGACAGGGAGATTACGAGCAGTACTTC.

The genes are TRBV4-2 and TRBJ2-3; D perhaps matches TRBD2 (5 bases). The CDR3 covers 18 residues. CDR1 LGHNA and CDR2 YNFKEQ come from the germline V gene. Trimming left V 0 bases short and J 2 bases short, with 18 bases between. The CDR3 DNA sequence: TGTGCCAGCAGCCAAGAGCGGTGGCGGACGGAGGACACAGATACGCAGTATTTT. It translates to CASSQERWRTEDTDTQYF.

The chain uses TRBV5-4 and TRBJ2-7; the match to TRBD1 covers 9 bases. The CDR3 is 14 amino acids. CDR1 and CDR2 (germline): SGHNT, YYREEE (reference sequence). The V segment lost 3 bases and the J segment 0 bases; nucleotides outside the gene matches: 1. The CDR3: CASSSTGGSYEQYF. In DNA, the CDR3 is TGTGCCAGCAGCTCGACAGGGGGCTCCTACGAGCAGTACTTC.

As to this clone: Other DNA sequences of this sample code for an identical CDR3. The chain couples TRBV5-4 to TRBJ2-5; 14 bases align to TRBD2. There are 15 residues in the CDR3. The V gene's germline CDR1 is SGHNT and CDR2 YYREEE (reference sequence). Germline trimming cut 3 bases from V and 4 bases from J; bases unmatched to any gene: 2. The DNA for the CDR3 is TGTGCCAGCAGCTCTGGACTAGCGGGAGGAGAGACCCAGTACTTC. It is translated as CASSSGLAGGETQYF.

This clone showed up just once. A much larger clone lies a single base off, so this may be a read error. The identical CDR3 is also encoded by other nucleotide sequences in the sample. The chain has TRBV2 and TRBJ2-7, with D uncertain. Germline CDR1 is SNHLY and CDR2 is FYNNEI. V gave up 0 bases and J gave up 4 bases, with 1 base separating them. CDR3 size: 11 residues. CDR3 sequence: CASSEAYEQYF. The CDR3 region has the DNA TGTGCCAGCAGTGAAGCGTACGAGCAGTACTTC.

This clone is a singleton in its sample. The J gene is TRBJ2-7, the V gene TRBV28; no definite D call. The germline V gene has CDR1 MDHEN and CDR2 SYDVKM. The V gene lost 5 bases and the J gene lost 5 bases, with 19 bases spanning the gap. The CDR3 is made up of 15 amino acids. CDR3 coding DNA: TGTGCCAGCAGTCCGAACCCGTTCAGCGTGCACGAGCAGTACTTC. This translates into CASSPNPFSVHEQYF.

The CDR3 loop reads CASSTPSGSTDTQYF. The CDR3 DNA follows: TGTGCCAGCAGTACCCCTAGCGGTAGCACAGATACGCAGTATTTT. The chain is built from TRBV27 and TRBJ2-3; TRBD2 aligns across 7 bases. V dropped 5 bases and J dropped 0; count of bases not matched to a gene: 5. In germline, CDR1 is MNHEY, CDR2 SMNVEV (reference sequence). The CDR3 sequence is 15 residues long.

In DNA form, the CDR3 reads TGTGCCAGCAGGGGGACTAGTAATTACTTC. Amino acids: CASRGTSNYF. The chain combines TRBV28 with TRBJ2-7; 8 bases fit TRBD2. The CDR3 runs 10 residues. With 6 bases clipped from V and 13 bases from J, the junction kept 5 bases outside the gene matches. Germline V gene lookup returns CDR1 MDHEN and CDR2 SYDVKM.